A selection of T cell receptor beta chains follows, all from one sample in a study of shared clonotypes between healthy human individuals. TCRdb's copy holds only in-frame clones and misses some; the assay was immunoSEQ multiplex PCR. The sample carries some 2,400,000 clones, about 94% recorded once. Sequences were obtained from naive CD4+ T cells sorted from blood. These receptors came from a man in his late teens or twenties in good health. Both conserved end residues are trimmed from each CDR3. The order of the fields is V gene, D gene, clone size, CDR3 length, CDR3 protein. A D gene is named only where the DNA matches it firmly. Size is stated for part of the rows, as once, few or many counts, or as a class when the clone is expanded.

V: TRBV11-2; D: TRBD1; size: .; length: 11; CDR3: ASSFGTDYEQY
V: TRBV19; D: TRBD1; size: .; length: 13; CDR3: ATGQGVRVNQPQH
V: TRBV6-1; D: .; size: .; length: 14; CDR3: ASSEALPRANTEAF
V: TRBV23-1; D: .; size: .; length: 13; CDR3: ASAVRWRVWTEAF
V: TRBV4-3; D: TRBD1; size: .; length: 13; CDR3: ASRNRDSSYNEQF
V: TRBV6-1; D: .; size: few; length: 12; CDR3: ASTGFRNNSPLH
V: TRBV7-2; D: .; size: .; length: 12; CDR3: ASSPRGLSSRAF
V: TRBV7-2; D: TRBD2; size: .; length: 13; CDR3: ASSRTGTSGDTQY
V: TRBV9; D: TRBD1; size: .; length: 13; CDR3: ASSATGTGNQPQH
V: TRBV30; D: TRBD2; size: .; length: 12; CDR3: AWSRLAPTYEQY
V: TRBV7-9; D: TRBD2; size: .; length: 16; CDR3: ASSLDRRLAGEVDEQF
V: TRBV5-4; D: .; size: .; length: 14; CDR3: ASSRIGRGANEKLF
V: TRBV12-2; D: .; size: once; length: 15; CDR3: ASRSPQSGTGVYEQY
V: TRBV10-3; D: .; size: .; length: 12; CDR3: AISEGIIGYEQY
V: TRBV9; D: TRBD1; size: .; length: 13; CDR3: ASSVGQGSNQPQH
V: TRBV4-1; D: .; size: .; length: 15; CDR3: ASSQDSKVPQFDIQY
V: TRBV6-1; D: .; size: .; length: 14; CDR3: ASSAGTSAALGGYT
V: TRBV30; D: TRBD1; size: .; length: 12; CDR3: AWVNRGLGNEQF
V: TRBV2; D: .; size: .; length: 11; CDR3: ASSEAFTGELF
V: TRBV10-1; D: TRBD2; size: .; length: 12; CDR3: ASSRSREYNEQF
V: TRBV4-1; D: .; size: .; length: 16; CDR3: ASSQMMTGQDRNYGYT
V: TRBV4-1; D: .; size: .; length: 12; CDR3: ASSTRERNYGYT
V: TRBV18; D: .; size: once; length: 12; CDR3: ASSPELARREQF
V: TRBV19; D: TRBD1; size: .; length: 13; CDR3: ASRPTGTVSYEQY